The entry that follows covers one T cell receptor beta chain sequence. The data originate from a study of blood T cell repertoires in COVID-19. For the study at large: PBMCs, B-cell-depleted T cells, or T cells were the source of the cDNA or gDNA that made up the material.

TCRdb's table, derived via immunoSEQ multiplex PCR, lists solely in-frame clones and lacks some. This sample has a few hundred thousand clones, with around 82% found just once. The receptor's source is a woman in her forties with acute COVID-19. Sequenced: PBMCs or T cells enriched from blood (not recorded which).

CDR3 sequence reads: CASSLARDRGHNSPLHF. The CDR3 nucleotides are TGTGCCAGCAGTTTGGCCCGGGACAGGGGGCATAATTCACCCCTCCACTTT. This chain joins TRBV28 and TRBJ1-6; 12 bases fit TRBD1. Unmatched junction bases numbered 5, after V lost 3 bases and J lost 5 bases. Germline V lookup: CDR1 MDHEN, CDR2 SYDVKM. CDR3 length: 17 amino acids.